This TCR beta chain was sequenced during a study of shared clonotypes between healthy human individuals. Partitioning of CD4+ cells yielded a CD45RA+ naive subset and a CD45RA-negative memory subset. On this clone: Its cognate antigen is unknown.

This CDR3 has 13 residues. Trimming removed 2 bases at V and 1 base at J, with 5 bases between. The germline gives CDR1 LNHDA, CDR2 SQIVND (reference sequence). The method was immunoSEQ multiplex PCR; TCRdb's version includes in-frame clones alone and lacks a portion of them. The sample holds some 1 million clones, around 75% seen once. General observations from the study: Against clonotypes common to all four donors, non-shared ones had lower generation probabilities. Clonotype sharing levels among donors were expected to vary with sequencing depth.

The sequenced sample consisted of memory CD4+ T cells sorted from blood. Subset noted: CD45RA-negative fraction. The receptor was derived from a man aged 18 to 29 in good health. The chain uses TRBV19 and TRBJ1-2; D remains ambiguous. The CDR3 bases are TGTGCCAGTAGTATAAGTTTTAACTATGGCTACACCTTC. The encoded protein is CASSISFNYGYTF.